This record looks at one T cell receptor beta chain sequence and its context. The target antigen is unknown. The germline V gene encodes CDR1 SNHLY and CDR2 FYNNEI. Trimming took 2 bases from V and 9 from J; bases not matched to a gene: 0. The CDR3 covers 13 residues. These data belong to a study of OX40 agonist ivuxolimab in advanced cancers. As for the study in general: The patients' treatment was ivuxolimab, an agonistic anti-OX40 (CD134) antibody. Dose-escalation subjects each had hepatocellular carcinoma, melanoma, renal cell or head and neck cancer.

Study results and limitations: Expanded clones were, on average, more numerous among CD8+ T cells than CD4+. Circulating CD4+ and CD8+ T cells showed clonal expansion by week 6 at 0.1 to 3.0 mg/kg.

Here immunoSEQ multiplex PCR was the method, and the copy in TCRdb shows in-frame clones only, minus some. Altogether roughly 68,000 clones are present, around 90% being singletons, with the ten largest covering roughly 1%. The TCR comes from an adult with an advanced solid tumor such as melanoma, head and neck, liver or kidney cancer. The source material was CD4+ or CD8+ T cells sorted from blood, sampled in a trial of the OX40 agonist ivuxolimab. The chain uses TRBV2 and TRBJ2-5, with 13 positions matching TRBD2. DNA for the CDR3: TGTGCCAGCAGTGAAACTAGCGGGGGGGCCCAGTACTTC. This translates into CASSETSGGAQYF.